Each of the 22 T cell receptor beta chains below was sequenced from the same sample in a study of CD8 T cells in acute hepatitis C reinfection (dated by TCRdb to 2020 to 2023). The library came from the immunoSEQ multiplex PCR assay. TCRdb limited this immuneACCESS table to in-frame rearrangements with V and J called. A share of clones is missing; checked studies link under half to unresolved V genes, and the rest is unexplained. A total of some 38,000 clones appear in this sample, approximately 90% of them only once. The ten largest clones take up 0.4% to 0.6% of the sample. The intended sense of this specimen's time point label: naive CD8 control sorted from an acute-time-point sample. Sequenced sample: naive CD8+ T cells from PBMCs. The sample's cell subset or site, from its label and the paper: sorted total naive CD45RO-negative CD8+ T cells. These TCRs come from a young man with chronic hepatitis C.

This chain uses TRBV19 with TRBJ1-1, with D tentatively TRBD1 (5 bases). Germline V gene data show CDR1 as LNHDA and CDR2 as SQIVND (reference sequence). V gave up 2 bases and J gave up 7 bases, with 11 bases separating them. The CDR3 extends over 13 amino acids. The CDR3 sequence: CASSIWIGDEAFF. In DNA, the CDR3 is TGTGCCAGTAGTATATGGATAGGGGATGAAGCTTTCTTT.

V is TRBV5-4 and J is TRBJ1-2; D ambiguous. Germline lookup yields CDR1 SGHNT and CDR2 YYREEE (reference sequence). Trimming removed 4 bases at V and 8 bases at J, with 9 bases between. CDR3 size: 11 residues. CDR3 region: CASSNHIGYTF. The CDR3 coding sequence is TGTGCCAGCAGCAATCATATAGGCTACACCTTC.

The V and J genes are TRBV5-6 and TRBJ2-3; 8 bases are a match to TRBD2. The CDR3 has 16 amino acids. J lost 4 bases, V lost 1 base, and 8 bases had no gene match. CDR1 is SGHDT and CDR2 is YYEEEE in the germline V gene. CDR3 protein: CASSLSGSGVADTQYF. The DNA of the CDR3 is TGTGCCAGCAGCTTGAGCGGGAGTGGGGTGGCAGATACGCAGTATTTT.

V and J are TRBV6-5 and TRBJ2-1, with D possibly TRBD2 on 5 matching bases. Germline V lookup: CDR1 MNHEY, CDR2 SVGAGI. This CDR3 spans 14 amino acids. Trimming took 5 bases from V and 0 from J, leaving 8 bases between them. The CDR3 sequence is CASSLANSYNEQFF. Written as DNA, the CDR3 is TGTGCCAGCAGTCTAGCCAACTCCTACAATGAGCAGTTCTTC.

Comment on this clone: This sample also contains other DNA sequences that code for the same CDR3. The chain links TRBV27 to TRBJ2-3; D is uncertain. Germline V gives CDR1 MNHEY, CDR2 SMNVEV (reference sequence). V was cut by 0 bases and J by 4 bases, with 2 bases left in between. This CDR3 has 12 amino acids. This CDR3 reads CASSLSADTQYF. The CDR3 DNA is TGTGCCAGCAGTTTATCTGCAGATACGCAGTATTTT.

The chain links TRBV5-1 to TRBJ2-7; weak D call: TRBD1 (5 bases). In germline, CDR1 is SGHRS, CDR2 YFSETQ. This CDR3 is built from 14 residues. The germline V and J ends were trimmed by 5 bases and 0 bases, with 12 bases remaining between them. CDR3 sequence reads: CASRDSASSYEQYF. The CDR3 nucleotides read TGCGCCAGCAGAGACAGCGCCAGCTCCTACGAGCAGTACTTC.

V is TRBV7-6 and J is TRBJ2-1; TRBD2 agrees at 7 bases. Losses at the gene ends were 2 bases for V and 8 bases for J; bases not matched to a gene: 3. This CDR3 spans 13 amino acids. Germline CDR1 is SGHVS and CDR2 is FNYEAQ. CDR3 sequence reads: CASSLKGRDEQFF. CDR3 bases: TGTGCCAGCAGCTTAAAGGGGAGGGATGAGCAGTTCTTC.

The chain links TRBV4-2 to TRBJ2-2; TRBD1 or TRBD2 may be the D gene (6 bases each). The germline V and J ends were trimmed by 4 bases and 0 bases, with 18 bases remaining between them. The CDR3 has 18 amino acids. Per the germline V gene, CDR1 is LGHNA and CDR2 is YNFKEQ. DNA of the CDR3: TGTGCCAGCAGCCCCGACCTATGGGGGGCCCCGAACACCGGGGAGCTGTTTTTT. Residues: CASSPDLWGAPNTGELFF.

This chain links TRBV7-9 with TRBJ2-7, with D possibly being TRBD2 (5 bases). Between the trimmed V and J ends, which lost 5 bases and 4 bases, there was a span of 18 bases. CDR1 is SEHNR and CDR2 is FQNEAQ in the germline V gene (reference sequence). This CDR3 is 15 amino acids long. The CDR3 reads CASSTTALGEYEQYF. For the CDR3, the DNA is TGTGCCAGCAGCACAACAGCCCTCGGGGAATACGAGCAGTACTTC.

The chain recombines TRBV6-5 with TRBJ2-7; a weak D match, TRBD1 (5 bases). The CDR3 extends over 12 amino acids. V lost 5 bases, J lost 4 bases, and 9 bases lay in between. Germline loops: CDR1 MNHEY, CDR2 SVGAGI. CDR3 in amino acids: CASSSRQYEQYF. DNA for the CDR3: TGTGCCAGCAGTAGTCGACAGTACGAGCAGTACTTC.

This clone has just a few counts. V is TRBV27 and J is TRBJ1-2; tentative D call: TRBD1 (5 bases). There are 13 residues in the CDR3. The V and J ends lost 3 bases and 3 bases respectively, with 8 bases between them. The germline V gene encodes CDR1 MNHEY and CDR2 SMNVEV (reference sequence). The CDR3, as DNA: TGTGCCAGCAGTTTTTCGGGGGACTATGGCTACACCTTC. Translation: CASSFSGDYGYTF.

The chain links TRBV7-9 to TRBJ1-4; D unclear. Trimming left V 2 bases short and J 6 bases short, with 7 bases between. The CDR3 is 13 residues long. Germline V gene data show CDR1 as SEHNR and CDR2 as FQNEAQ (reference sequence). The CDR3 loop reads CASSLILDEKLFF. CDR3 coding DNA: TGTGCCAGCAGCTTAATACTGGATGAAAAACTGTTTTTT.

The count of this clone is one. The chain couples TRBV7-3 to TRBJ2-1, with D tentatively TRBD2 (5 bases). With 1 base removed from V and 0 bases from J, the gap between germline ends came to 10 bases. The V gene's germline CDR1 is SGHTA and CDR2 FQGTGA. The CDR3 extends over 16 amino acids. In DNA, the CDR3 is TGTGCCAGCAGCTTAATCCCAGCGGACTCCTACAATGAGCAGTTCTTC. It specifies CASSLIPADSYNEQFF.

In its sample, this clone was seen once. The chain uses TRBV6-1 and TRBJ2-1, with D hard to call. Trimming stripped 4 bases from V and 0 bases from J, with 10 bases between. This CDR3 region has 15 residues. Germline V gives CDR1 MNHNS, CDR2 SASEGT. CDR3 loop: CASSGIHSSYNEQFF. CDR3 bases: TGTGCCAGCAGTGGTATACACAGCTCCTACAATGAGCAGTTCTTC.

The chain links TRBV19 to TRBJ1-4; D remains ambiguous. The ends were cut back, 6 bases at V and 3 bases at J, with 26 bases in the middle. Per the germline V gene, CDR1 is LNHDA and CDR2 is SQIVND (reference sequence). The CDR3 is 19 amino acids. In DNA, the CDR3 is TGTGCCAGTAGCATGTTGCGACGGGGATTATCGGAGTCTAATGAAAAACTGTTTTTT. It specifies CASSMLRRGLSESNEKLFF.

V gene TRBV19 combines with J gene TRBJ1-1; a weak D match, TRBD1 (6 bases). The V end was cut by 6 bases, the J end by 5 bases, with 10 bases between. The germline V gene encodes CDR1 LNHDA and CDR2 SQIVND (reference sequence). The CDR3 has 12 amino acids. In DNA, the CDR3 is TGTGCCAGTAGACTAACAGGGACTGAAGCTTTCTTT. It is translated as CASRLTGTEAFF.

The chain links TRBV11-1 to TRBJ2-7; no clear D gene. The germline V gene encodes CDR1 SGHAT and CDR2 FQDESV (reference sequence). V lost 2 bases to trimming and J lost 2 bases, with 10 bases between them. The CDR3 is 14 amino acids. The CDR3 nucleotides read TGTGCCAGCAGCTTATCAGGCCGACCCTACGAGCAGTACTTC. It translates to CASSLSGRPYEQYF.

In the case of this clone: One end of the junction is discordant with germline, which a read error may explain. The chain recombines TRBV5-4 with TRBJ2-7, with TRBD1 matching 7 bases. The germline V gene has CDR1 SGHNT and CDR2 YYREEE (reference sequence). The length of the CDR3 is 16 residues. The CDR3 nucleotides read TGCGCCAGCAGCCAAGATTCGAGGACAGGCTCCTACGAGCAGTACTTC. This codes for CASSQDSRTGSYEQYF.

The V and J genes are TRBV7-9 and TRBJ1-1; no reliable D call. Trimming cost V 1 base and J 6 bases, with 12 bases left between them. There are 14 residues in the CDR3. The germline V gene encodes CDR1 SEHNR and CDR2 FQNEAQ (reference sequence). The CDR3 region is CASSLDLGGPEAFF. In DNA, the CDR3 is TGTGCCAGCAGCTTAGATCTTGGAGGTCCTGAAGCTTTCTTT.

J is TRBJ2-7 and V is TRBV27; D unresolved. Germline loops: CDR1 MNHEY, CDR2 SMNVEV (reference sequence). The CDR3 length is 16 residues. Between the trimmed V and J ends, which lost 0 bases and 2 bases, there was a span of 14 bases. The CDR3 protein is CASSLSRLAATYEQYF. The CDR3 nucleotides read TGTGCCAGCAGTTTATCCCGGTTGGCAGCCACCTACGAGCAGTACTTC.

About this clone itself: An end of the junction does not agree with germline; a read error may underlie this. J is TRBJ2-1 and V is TRBV27; no clear D gene. This CDR3 has 13 residues. Germline values: CDR1 MNHEY, CDR2 SMNVEV (reference sequence). The DNA of the CDR3 is TGTGCCAGCAGTTTGGGCAGTTACAATAAGCAGTTCTTC. Translating it yields CASSLGSYNKQFF.

The V call is TRBV27, the J call TRBJ2-3, with D uncertain. CDR1 is MNHEY and CDR2 is SMNVEV in the germline V gene (reference sequence). V lost 2 bases and J lost 0, with 6 bases in between. CDR3 length equals 14 residues. Here the CDR3 reads CASSLISSTDTQYF. In nucleotides, the CDR3 is TGTGCCAGCAGTTTAATATCCAGCACAGATACGCAGTATTTT.